This T cell receptor beta chain was found in a study of blood T cells in healthy people across ages. The use of a sample-barcoded 5' primer and a J-beta primer mix characterized a second PCR of roughly 7 to 12 cycles. TCRdb itself ran the 5' RACE reads through MiXCR, one entry per CDR3 protein. This table has hundreds of thousands of distinct CDR3 sequences, approximately 48% appearing once. This clonotype has more than one count but fewer than ten. V lost 6 bases and J lost 2, with 12 bases in between. This CDR3 spans 14 amino acids. In germline, CDR1 is ENHRY, CDR2 SYGVKD. J is TRBJ2-3 and V is TRBV10-3; a weak D match, TRBD2 (7 bases). Sequencing used blood. The clonotype comes from a man aged 60 to 75 in good health. The CDR3 protein is CAIRGGRITDTQYF. The CDR3 DNA is TGTGCCATCAGGGGGGGGCGGATCACAGATACGCAGTATTTT.